This T cell receptor (beta chain) comes out of a study of blood T cells in healthy people across ages. The second PCR ran about 6 to 12 cycles with a sample-barcoded 5' primer and J-beta primers. TCRdb reprocessed the 5' RACE reads via MiXCR and lists one record per CDR3 protein. This table holds 550,000 to 700,000 distinct CDR3 sequences, roughly 28% found once. Collection of around 10 milliliters of peripheral blood was performed for each donor. Overall study results and limits: Estimated diversity, derived from one million T cells, was regarded as an underestimate. The CMV status of each donor remained undetermined, and this could have confounded shifts in expanded clonotypes. Significant beta diversity loss was already apparent by age around 36, declining roughly linearly.

Turning to this clonotype: The antigen is unknown.

The specimen was blood. This TCR came from a woman in her sixties or seventies in good health.

CDR3 in amino acids: CASSVSSTGEAFF. The CDR3 nucleotides read TGTGCCAGCAGCGTGTCTTCAACAGGGGAAGCTTTCTTT. The chain joins TRBV9 to TRBJ1-1; TRBD1 is a possible D gene (6 bases). This CDR3 is 13 amino acids long. The V and J ends lost 2 bases and 8 bases respectively, with 13 bases between them. From germline, CDR1 is SGDLS and CDR2 YYNGEE.